The sequence of this T cell receptor (beta chain) was determined in a study of vaccination and CD4 T cells after COVID-19. Study context: The convalescents comprised six males and four females, two of them Hispanic. For control cultures, the treatment was a CEFX pool, an HIV-1 Nef pool, or no peptide.

Of note for this clonotype: Its matching antigen is unknown.

The study sequenced cultured CD4+ T cell DNA using the Oncomine TCR Beta short-read assay. MiXCR, run by TCRdb on the PCR reads, gives a single entry per CDR3 protein. The data contain 15,000 to 20,000 distinct CDR3 sequences, roughly three fifths of them singletons. Treatment specified: roughly 11-day PBMC culture with coronavirus spike peptide pools or control peptides (ViraFEST assay). About 2 million PBMCs were grown per well alongside roughly 9 IU/ml IL-2 and around 9.6 ug/ml peptide pools. The sequencing sample was made of CD4+ T cells from blood, cultured in vitro. The receptor comes from a human donor who had recovered from COVID-19.

CDR3 sequence reads: CASSSSYGNSPLHF. For the CDR3, the DNA is TGTGCCAGCAGCTCTAGCTACGGGAACTCACCCCTCCACTTT. The chain has TRBV7-9 and TRBJ1-6; D is undetermined. Germline V gene sequence: CDR1 SEHNR, CDR2 FQNEAQ (reference sequence). With 4 bases removed from V and 10 bases from J, the gap between germline ends came to 14 bases. The CDR3 totals 14 residues. The complete variable domain, with remaining parts taken from reference TRBV7-9 and TRBJ1-6, reads DTGVSQNPRHKITKRGQNVTFRCDPISEHNRLYWYRQTLGQGPEFLTYFQNEAQLEKSRLLSDRFSAERPKGSFSTLEIQRTEQGDSAMYLCASSSSYGNSPLHFGNGTRLTVT.